The following is a T cell receptor (beta chain) sequence with its context. The antigen is unknown. The source of the sample is a study of OX40 agonist ivuxolimab in advanced cancers. Study-level findings and limits: It was also the case that some nonresponders had low normalized T-cell clonal expansion. Relative to CD4+ cells, CD8+ T cells on average had more expanded clones. CD4+ and CD8+ T cells in blood underwent clonal expansion by week 6 at 0.1 to 3.0 mg/kg.

Clones were read by immunoSEQ multiplex PCR, and TCRdb kept only the in-frame ones, dropping some. The profile covers roughly 60,000 clones, with about 83% appearing a single time and over 2% taken by the ten largest. The CDR3 sequence is 14 residues long. V dropped 4 bases and J dropped 3 bases, with 13 bases sitting between them. Germline loops: CDR1 SGHNT, CDR2 YYREEE (reference sequence). This material consisted of CD4+ or CD8+ T cells sorted from blood, taken in a trial of the OX40 agonist ivuxolimab. This chain joins TRBV5-4 and TRBJ1-1; D gene ambiguous. This receptor was identified in an adult with an advanced solid tumor such as melanoma, head and neck, liver or kidney cancer. CDR3 sequence: CASSILGRDTEAFF. The CDR3 DNA follows: TGTGCCAGCAGCATCTTAGGGAGGGACACTGAAGCTTTCTTT.